This passage covers 10 T cell receptor beta chains from one sample sequenced in a study of cytomegalovirus exposure and HLA in healthy donors. PCR involved 60 Vbeta and 13 Jbeta primers. Produced via immunoSEQ multiplex PCR; TCRdb's table is partial and in-frame only. The sample comprises about 64,000 clones, about 85% of which are singletons, and 9.5% to 12% rests with the top ten. Sequenced material: PBMCs. The receptors were gathered from a female donor in good health and CMV-seronegative.

The CDR3 protein is CASSLRASGANVLTF. CDR3 DNA: TGTGCCAGCAGCTTACGAGCCTCTGGGGCCAACGTCCTGACTTTC. The V and J genes are TRBV7-2 and TRBJ2-6; D unclear. The CDR3 runs 15 residues. V was shortened by 2 bases and J by 0 bases, with 5 bases between the two germline ends. Per the germline V gene, CDR1 is SGHTA and CDR2 is FQGNSA.

The chain has TRBV7-2 and TRBJ2-7, with D hard to call. The CDR3 extends over 12 amino acids. V dropped 5 bases and J dropped 0 bases, with 5 bases sitting between them. Germline V gene lookup returns CDR1 SGHTA and CDR2 FQGNSA. CDR3 residues: CASSPSSYEQYF. Here the CDR3 DNA reads TGTGCCAGCAGCCCTAGCTCCTACGAGCAGTACTTC.

The chain joins TRBV5-1 to TRBJ1-5, with 8 nucleotides matching TRBD1. Trimming removed 4 bases from V and 7 bases from J; junction bases left unmatched: 7. The CDR3 has 14 residues. CDR1 is SGHRS and CDR2 is YFSETQ in the germline V gene. The DNA for the CDR3 is TGCGCCAGCAGCAGCGGACAGGGAGGACAGCCCCAGCATTTT. Translation: CASSSGQGGQPQHF.

The chain combines TRBV27 with TRBJ2-5; weak D call: TRBD2 (5 bases). Germline V gene lookup returns CDR1 MNHEY and CDR2 SMNVEV (reference sequence). The CDR3 totals 16 residues. Trimming shortened V by 5 bases and J by 2 bases, and 18 bases separated the two germline ends. The CDR3: CASSPNFWEQQETQYF. CDR3 in DNA: TGTGCCAGCAGTCCCAACTTTTGGGAGCAGCAAGAGACCCAGTACTTC.

The chain couples TRBV11-1 to TRBJ1-1; weak D call: TRBD1 (5 bases). The CDR3 is 14 amino acids. Trimming cost V 5 bases and J 5 bases, with 15 bases left between them. In germline, CDR1 is SGHAT, CDR2 FQDESV (reference sequence). CDR3 nucleotide sequence: TGTGCCAGCAGCCCCCAGTGGGGGGGGACTGAAGCTTTCTTT. Translation gives CASSPQWGGTEAFF.

The V gene is TRBV7-9, the J gene TRBJ2-1, with D perhaps matching TRBD1 (6 bases). The CDR3 runs to 13 residues. Between the trimmed V and J ends, which lost 4 bases and 8 bases, there was a span of 12 bases. Germline V CDR1 and CDR2: SEHNR, FQNEAQ (reference sequence). CDR3 residues: CASSSNREHEQFF. The CDR3 DNA follows: TGTGCCAGCAGCTCTAACAGGGAACATGAGCAGTTCTTC.

The chain joins TRBV15 to TRBJ1-2, with TRBD1 identical over 7 bases. V lost 5 bases, J lost 4 bases, and 4 bases stayed unmatched. The length of the CDR3 is 13 residues. CDR1 and CDR2 (germline): LNHNV, YYDKDF (reference sequence). CDR3 coding DNA: TGTGCCACCAGCCCGGGACAGTCCTATGGCTACACCTTC. This sequence encodes CATSPGQSYGYTF. The variable domain in full, with the rest retrieved from reference TRBV15 and TRBJ1-2, is DAMVIQNPRYQVTQFGKPVTLSCSQTLNHNVMYWYQQKSSQAPKLLFHYYDKDFNNEADTPDNFQSRRPNTSFCFLDIRSPGLGDTAMYLCATSPGQSYGYTFGSGTRLTVV.

The V and J genes are TRBV15 and TRBJ1-4, with D perhaps TRBD1 (5 bases). The CDR3 has 16 amino acids. The V gene's germline CDR1 is LNHNV and CDR2 YYDKDF (reference sequence). The V end lost 1 base, the J end lost 6 bases, and 15 bases lay between the germline ends. The CDR3 loop reads CATSRGAGVGDEKLFF. DNA of the CDR3: TGTGCCACCAGCAGAGGTGCGGGGGTTGGCGATGAAAAACTGTTTTTT.

The chain has TRBV5-4 and TRBJ1-1, with 8 bases aligning to TRBD1. The V gene end was trimmed by 3 bases and the J gene end by 1 base; junction bases not matched to a gene: 11. The CDR3 consists of 17 residues. Per the germline V gene, CDR1 is SGHNT and CDR2 is YYREEE (reference sequence). Here the CDR3 reads CASSSHPVDRANTEAFF. CDR3 DNA: TGTGCCAGCAGCTCACACCCGGTGGACAGGGCGAACACTGAAGCTTTCTTT.

This clone appeared a few times. CDR3 loop: CASSQLEGRFNEKLFF. Here the CDR3 DNA reads TGCGCCAGCAGCCAACTTGAGGGGAGGTTTAATGAAAAACTGTTTTTT. This chain connects TRBV4-1 to TRBJ1-4, with a possible D match to TRBD1 (5 bases). CDR1 and CDR2 from the germline V gene are MGHRA and YSYEKL. The length of the CDR3 is 16 residues. V was pared by 2 bases and J by 4 bases, with 14 bases between.